This TCR beta chain was sequenced during a study of cytomegalovirus exposure and HLA in healthy donors (dated by TCRdb to the late 2010s). Background on the whole study: An earlier analysis of some 620 of the donors reported 276 Gb of sequence data and about 120 million unique TCR beta sequences obtained from about 200 million T cells. An early release covering roughly 600 HLA-typed donors comprised 250 to 350 gigabases of sequencing data and roughly 85 million unique TCR sequences. Among the roughly 410 genotyped donors, around 79% belonged to the genetic ancestry cluster associated with self-reported Caucasian donors. The study aimed to test whether cataloging public T cell receptors could reveal signatures of past pathogen exposure. Using immunosequencing, the study profiled T cell repertoires from around 680 subjects and related those repertoires to cytomegalovirus serostatus. Along with the approximately 650-subject first cohort, a separate validation cohort of over a hundred different subjects was used. To predict cytomegalovirus infection status, the study combined high-throughput TCR immunosequencing, statistical association of individual TCRs with disease status, and machine learning. A later analysis re-examined previously published TCR beta repertoires from 600 to 700 donors and added high-resolution HLA genotyping to investigate patterns of TCR occurrence. In the later analysis, no new phenotypic data were used to find candidate immune exposures; instead, reliance was placed on TCR beta sequences and their occurrence across donors. An earlier analysis of 500 to 650 of the donors applied high-throughput TCR beta sequencing to assess whether each TCR beta V gene segment acted as functional or pseudogenic. Donor age, sex, ethnicity and CMV serostatus were compiled together with the repertoire data. A later genetic analysis used genome-wide SNP genotypes for about 55% of the 666 donors, treating that subset as a discovery cohort. All discovery cohort repertoires had been generated using a single sequencing platform. Class I and class II HLA loci were covered by the typing at four-digit resolution. The number of donors typed differed by locus, with roughly 629-640 for A, B, C, DRB1 and DQB1, roughly 550 for DQA1, about 610 for DPA1, and roughly 450 for DPB1. A few DR-DQ haplotypes were treated as single units for association and clustering because of strong linkage in the cohort. Across about 370 genotyped donors of the cohort, an average of approximately 240,000 unique TCR beta nucleotide sequences per donor were sequenced, and roughly 18% of those sequences were non-productive. The study at large found these results: Because HLA typing was missing for some donors at each locus, association tests included only the typed subset. Linkage disequilibrium might explain the correlated functional status among segregating V segments, but an unknown experimental factor could not be excluded. According to a later analysis, parvovirus B19, influenza, CMV and Epstein-Barr virus appeared linked to several top co-occurrence clusters. According to a later analysis, TCR association rates differed among HLA loci, with DRB1 alleles showing the most associated TCRs and HLA-C alleles showing the fewest. In the study, around 150 TCR beta chains were listed as associated with cytomegalovirus. This cohort had only TCR beta chains sequenced, and the lack of alpha or paired-chain data limited which features could be detected. Sequencing depth was assumed to be roughly uniform across donors in the presence/absence analyses, though that assumption may not hold. According to a later analysis, most CMV-associated TCR beta chains appeared to be HLA-restricted, and the HLA associations seemed to be driven largely by CMV exposure. An earlier analysis of roughly 570 of the donors showed that most TCR beta V segments appeared in productive rearrangements either about 87% or about 30% of the time, which broadly matched IMGT annotations. The only immune exposure information available for the cohort was CMV serostatus. The classifier was reported to diagnose cytomegalovirus status with high specificity and sensitivity in both the original cohort and the validation cohort. Specific HLA alleles were associated with over 15,000 TCR beta sequences at a false discovery rate of 0.05 in a later analysis. Some IMGT-functional V segments, including TRBV6-2 and TRBV6-3, could not be told apart with the 87-base-pair reads, so those segments were excluded. The earlier analysis of fewer than 750 of the donors excluded roughly 17 rarely observed V segments, including chromosome 9 orphons, because counts were too low. A few of the identified cytomegalovirus-associated TCR beta chains were confirmed in vitro to be specific for cytomegalovirus antigens. Compared with the roughly 710-donor mean, donors in an Asian-associated ancestry cluster had fewer N-insertions in productive TCRs, according to a later genetic analysis. A cluster of highly shared sequence variants was judged likely to represent a technical artifact of the sequencing pipeline. In a later analysis, HLA-associated TCR beta chains were found to be more clonally expanded and to have lower generation probabilities than equally common non-associated chains. A later genetic analysis associated a missense DCLRE1C variant with V-gene and J-gene trimming of TCR beta chains, and an independent cohort replicated the association. When HLA alleles, especially DR and DQ, strongly co-occurred, TCR associations were difficult to assign to individual alleles. Most TCR sequences were observed very rarely across donors, whereas some public TCRs were present in many individuals. It was suggested by the authors that the approach could potentially be generalized to other disease states and immunological phenotypes. A further reported finding was that TCR beta sequences accurately predicted the HLA-A and HLA-B alleles for most subjects in the first cohort.

Receptors were amplified or captured by the immunoSEQ multiplex PCR assay. The multiplex PCR relied on a mix of 60 forward primers for TCR Vbeta segments and 13 reverse primers for TCR Jbeta segments. The CDR3 region of rearranged TCR beta genes was amplified from genomic DNA with a multiplex PCR assay. Amplified TCR beta libraries were sequenced as 87-base-pair reads on the Illumina HiSeq System. The authors' pipeline ran thus. In a later analysis, some 80 million unique TCR beta chains were counted across the 500 to 850 repertoires, and roughly 9.9 million of these chains were shared by at least two donors. A nearest-neighbor algorithm error-corrected the raw reads and collapsed the reads into unique sequences, merging closely related sequences to remove PCR and sequencing errors. CDR3 sequences were aligned to IMGT reference sequences to assign V, D and J gene segments. Each retained sequence needed at least a six-nucleotide match to both a V gene segment and a J gene segment. A rearrangement counted as productive if the CDR3 had no stop codons and remained in frame with V and J, and every other rearrangement counted as non-productive. Following IMGT convention, CDR3 was defined as the stretch from the second conserved V-encoded cysteine up to the conserved J-encoded phenylalanine. The earlier analysis of some 580 of the donors excluded any sequence lacking an unambiguous match to a single V gene segment. An earlier analysis of almost 600 of the donors classified V segments as functional when productive rearrangements were above 56.7% and as segregating when the standard deviation between donors was above 5%. To diagnose cytomegalovirus status from the catalog of TCR beta chain sequences, a statistical classification framework was built. A later analysis assigned V and J genes by comparing TCR nucleotide sequences with IMGT/GENE-DB human TR gene sequences. In a later analysis, CDR3 sequences and most-parsimonious VDJ recombination scenarios were assigned using the TCRdist pipeline. In a later analysis, every TCR beta chain was defined by the combination of its CDR3 amino acid sequence and its V-gene family, and reads without a unique V-gene family were dropped. In a later analysis, several hundred highly shared, low-generation-probability nucleotide sequences were removed to address suspected cross-contamination and a sequencing artifact. In a later analysis, a clonal expansion index was calculated for each public chain from normalized within-repertoire ranks of inferred template counts. A later analysis computed generation probabilities with a VDJ recombination model fitted to out-of-frame rearrangements, and checked the results against IGoR. Hypergeometric tests were used in a later analysis to score TCR-TCR, TCR-HLA and TCR-CMV co-occurrence, with a repertoire-size bias correction applied to the TCR pairs. To estimate false discovery rates, a later analysis permuted the HLA or CMV assignments 20 times. In a later analysis, co-occurring TCRs were grouped using DBSCAN, with TCRdist sequence similarity added in when clustering inside HLA-allele-positive subsets. Repertoires with fewer than 30,000 or more than 120,000 public chains, plus five repertoires with anomalous nucleotide sharing, were excluded from co-occurrence clustering. Entries here come from immuneACCESS through TCRdb and include only in-frame sequences with V and J called. Some clones fail to appear in such tables; in the studies checked, an unresolved V gene covers under half of the shortfall, and the cause of the remainder is unknown. Clone size and the V and J calls come from that table; the DNA yielded D and trimming. This sample holds fewer than 180,000 clones; 60% to 85% were observed only once. Together, the top ten hold roughly 6.3% of the sample.

The cohort was made up of 666 healthy bone marrow donors. Cohort members were all nominally healthy when sampled, although unrecorded immune exposures were likely present. The donor was CMV seropositive and belonged to the group of 250 to 300 seropositive cohort members. A peripheral blood sample was provided by each donor, and peripheral blood mononuclear cells were used for TCR beta sequencing. Genomic DNA was extracted from the blood cell samples with the Qiagen DNeasy Blood Extraction Kit. The CDR3 contains 12 residues, cysteine and phenylalanine counted. Of the read, only the CDR3 DNA is kept; its 36 bases are in frame from base 1. According to the germline V gene, CDR1 reads SGHRS and CDR2 reads YFSETQ. Trimming at the junction amounts to 5 bases on V and 3 bases on J, and the germline ends lie 7 bases apart. Comments on this clone: Its antigen target is currently unknown. Base qualities were left out, and no much larger clone turns up one base away.

The sequence came from a man aged 50-59 years in good health and CMV-seropositive. Sequenced material: PBMCs. The chain employs TRBV5-1 and TRBJ2-3; TRBD2 could be the D gene, as 5 bases match. The bases read TGCGCCAGCAGTTGGGAGACAGATACGCAGTATTTT. It encodes CASSWETDTQYF.